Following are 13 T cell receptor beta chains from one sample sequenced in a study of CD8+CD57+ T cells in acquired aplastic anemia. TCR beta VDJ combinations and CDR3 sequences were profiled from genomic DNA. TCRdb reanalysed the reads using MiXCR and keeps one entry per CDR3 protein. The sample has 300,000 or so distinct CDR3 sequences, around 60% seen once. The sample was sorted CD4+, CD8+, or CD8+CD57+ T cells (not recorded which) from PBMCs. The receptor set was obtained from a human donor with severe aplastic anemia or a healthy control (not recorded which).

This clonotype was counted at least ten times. The CDR3 region is CASSLARASGGGEQFF. DNA for the CDR3: TGTGCCAGCAGTTTAGCGAGGGCTAGCGGGGGGGGTGAGCAGTTCTTC. The V and J genes are TRBV12-3 or TRBV12-4 and TRBJ2-1, with TRBD2 matching over 12 bases. The CDR3 loop spans 16 amino acids. J gave up 9 bases and V 0 bases, and 6 bases lay outside the gene matches.

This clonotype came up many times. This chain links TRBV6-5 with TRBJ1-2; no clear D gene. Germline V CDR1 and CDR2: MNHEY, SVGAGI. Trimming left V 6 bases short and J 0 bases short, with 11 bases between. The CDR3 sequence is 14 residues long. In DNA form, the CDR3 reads TGTGCCAGCAGAACGTCGGCCACTAACTATGGCTACACCTTC. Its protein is CASRTSATNYGYTF.

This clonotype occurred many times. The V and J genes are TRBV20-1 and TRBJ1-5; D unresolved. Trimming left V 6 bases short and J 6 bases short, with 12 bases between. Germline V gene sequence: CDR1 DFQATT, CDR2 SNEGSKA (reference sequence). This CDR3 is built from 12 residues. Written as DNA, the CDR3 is TGCAGTGCGCTAAACGATGCTCAGCCCCAGCATTTT. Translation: CSALNDAQPQHF.

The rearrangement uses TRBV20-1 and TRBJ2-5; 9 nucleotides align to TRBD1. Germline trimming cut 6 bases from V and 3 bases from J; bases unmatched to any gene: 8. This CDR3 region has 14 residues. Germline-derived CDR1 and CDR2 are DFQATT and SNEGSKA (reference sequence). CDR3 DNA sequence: TGCAGTGCGCGGCCCCGGGACAGGGAAGAGACCCAGTACTTC. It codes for CSARPRDREETQYF.

The CDR3: CASSSGEAYNSPLHF. The CDR3 nucleotides read TGTGCCAGCAGTTCAGGGGAAGCCTATAATTCACCCCTCCACTTT. The rearrangement links TRBV6-1 to TRBJ1-6; maybe TRBD1 (6 bases). V was shortened by 5 bases and J by 2 bases, with 10 bases between the two germline ends. Germline V gives CDR1 MNHNS, CDR2 SASEGT. This CDR3 is built from 15 residues.

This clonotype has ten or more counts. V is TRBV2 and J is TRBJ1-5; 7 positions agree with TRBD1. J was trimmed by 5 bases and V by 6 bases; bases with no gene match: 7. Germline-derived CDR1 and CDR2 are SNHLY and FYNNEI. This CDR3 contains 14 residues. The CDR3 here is CASSRQGRDQPQHF. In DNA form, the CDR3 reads TGTGCCAGCAGCCGACAGGGACGGGATCAGCCCCAGCATTTT.

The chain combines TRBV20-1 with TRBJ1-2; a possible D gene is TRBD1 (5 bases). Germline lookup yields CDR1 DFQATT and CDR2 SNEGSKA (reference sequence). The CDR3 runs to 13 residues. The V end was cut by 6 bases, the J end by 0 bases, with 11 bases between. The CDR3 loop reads CSAMDKTNYGYTF. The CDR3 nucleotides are TGCAGTGCCATGGACAAGACTAACTATGGCTACACCTTC.

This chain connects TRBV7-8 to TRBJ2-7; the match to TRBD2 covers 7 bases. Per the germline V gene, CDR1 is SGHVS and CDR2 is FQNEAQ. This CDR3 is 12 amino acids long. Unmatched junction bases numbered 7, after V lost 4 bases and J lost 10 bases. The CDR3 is CASSSIGLVQYF. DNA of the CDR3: TGTGCCAGCAGCTCCATCGGACTAGTTCAGTACTTC.

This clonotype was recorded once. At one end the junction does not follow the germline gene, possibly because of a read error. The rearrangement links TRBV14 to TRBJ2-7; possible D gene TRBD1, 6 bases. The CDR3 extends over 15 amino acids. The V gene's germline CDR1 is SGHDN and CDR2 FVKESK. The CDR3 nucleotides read TGTGCCAGCAGCCAAGGAGACAGGAGCTCCTACGGGCAGTACTTC. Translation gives CASSQGDRSSYGQYF.

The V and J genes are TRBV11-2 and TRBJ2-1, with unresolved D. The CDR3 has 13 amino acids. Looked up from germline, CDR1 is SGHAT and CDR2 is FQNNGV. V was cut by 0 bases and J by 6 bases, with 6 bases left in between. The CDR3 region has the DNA TGTGCCAGCAGCTTAGATCGGGCCAATGAGCAGTTCTTC. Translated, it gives CASSLDRANEQFF.

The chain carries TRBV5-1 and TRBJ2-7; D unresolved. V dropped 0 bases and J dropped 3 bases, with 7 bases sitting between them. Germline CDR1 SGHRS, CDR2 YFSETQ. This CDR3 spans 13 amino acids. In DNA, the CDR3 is TGCGCCAGCAGCTTGGACGTCAACTACGAGCAGTACTTC. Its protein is CASSLDVNYEQYF.

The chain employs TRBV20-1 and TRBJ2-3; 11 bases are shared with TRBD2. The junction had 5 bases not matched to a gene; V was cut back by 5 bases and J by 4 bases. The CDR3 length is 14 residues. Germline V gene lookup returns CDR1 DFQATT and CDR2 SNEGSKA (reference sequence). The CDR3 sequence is CSAPETSGADTQYF. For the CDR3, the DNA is TGCAGTGCTCCTGAGACTAGCGGGGCAGATACGCAGTATTTT.

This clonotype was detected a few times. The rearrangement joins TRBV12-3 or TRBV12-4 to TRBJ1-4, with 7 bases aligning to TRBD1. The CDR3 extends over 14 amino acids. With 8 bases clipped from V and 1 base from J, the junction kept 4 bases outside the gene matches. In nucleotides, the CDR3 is TGTGCCAGCGGTCAGGGGGGAACTAATGAAAAACTGTTTTTT. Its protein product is CASGQGGTNEKLFF.